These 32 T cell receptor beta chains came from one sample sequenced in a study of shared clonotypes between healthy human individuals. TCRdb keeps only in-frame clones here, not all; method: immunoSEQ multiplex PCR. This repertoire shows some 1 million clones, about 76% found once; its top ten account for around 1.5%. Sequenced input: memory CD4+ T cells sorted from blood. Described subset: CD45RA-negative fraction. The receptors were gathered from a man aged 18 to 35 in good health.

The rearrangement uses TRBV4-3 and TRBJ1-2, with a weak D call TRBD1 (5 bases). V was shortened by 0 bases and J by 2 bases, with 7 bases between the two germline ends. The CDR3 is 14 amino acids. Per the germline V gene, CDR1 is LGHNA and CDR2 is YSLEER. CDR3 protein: CASSQETGNYGYTF. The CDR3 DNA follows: TGCGCCAGCAGCCAAGAAACAGGCAACTATGGCTACACCTTC.

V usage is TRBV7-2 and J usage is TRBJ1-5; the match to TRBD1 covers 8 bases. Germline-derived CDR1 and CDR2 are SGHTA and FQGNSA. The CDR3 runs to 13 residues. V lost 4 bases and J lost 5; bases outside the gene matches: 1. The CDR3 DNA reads TGTGCCAGCAGCTCGACAGGGGATCAGCCCCAGCATTTT. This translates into CASSSTGDQPQHF.

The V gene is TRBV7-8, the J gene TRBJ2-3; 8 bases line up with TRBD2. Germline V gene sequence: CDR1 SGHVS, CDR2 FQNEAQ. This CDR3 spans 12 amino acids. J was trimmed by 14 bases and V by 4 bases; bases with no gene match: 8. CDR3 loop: CASSSGLGVLYF. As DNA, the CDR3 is TGTGCCAGCAGCTCGGGACTAGGGGTGCTGTATTTT. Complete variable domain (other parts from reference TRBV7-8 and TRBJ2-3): GAGVSQSPRYKVAKRGQDVALRCDPISGHVSLFWYQQALGQGPEFLTYFQNEAQLDKSGLPSDRFFAERPEGSVSTLKIQRTQQEDSAVYLCASSSGLGVLYFGPGTRLTVL.

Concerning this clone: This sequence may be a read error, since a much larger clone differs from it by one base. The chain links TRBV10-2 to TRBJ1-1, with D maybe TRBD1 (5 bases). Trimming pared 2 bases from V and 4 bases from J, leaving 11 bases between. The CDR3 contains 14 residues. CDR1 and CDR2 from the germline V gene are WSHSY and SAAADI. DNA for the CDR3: TGCGCCAGCAGTGAGCATAGTGGGGGCACTGAAGCTTTCTTT. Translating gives CASSEHSGGTEAFF.

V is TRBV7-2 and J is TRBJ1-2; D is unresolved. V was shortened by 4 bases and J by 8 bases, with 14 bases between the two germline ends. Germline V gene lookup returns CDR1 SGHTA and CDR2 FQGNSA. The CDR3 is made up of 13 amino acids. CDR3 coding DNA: TGTGCCAGCAGCTCGGCTTTGGGATGGGGCTACACCTTC. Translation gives CASSSALGWGYTF.

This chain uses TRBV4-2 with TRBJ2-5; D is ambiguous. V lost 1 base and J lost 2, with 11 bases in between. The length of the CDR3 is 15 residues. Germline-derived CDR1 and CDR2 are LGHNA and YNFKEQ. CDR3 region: CASSQGQALQETQYF. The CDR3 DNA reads TGTGCCAGCAGCCAAGGGCAGGCCCTACAAGAGACCCAGTACTTC.

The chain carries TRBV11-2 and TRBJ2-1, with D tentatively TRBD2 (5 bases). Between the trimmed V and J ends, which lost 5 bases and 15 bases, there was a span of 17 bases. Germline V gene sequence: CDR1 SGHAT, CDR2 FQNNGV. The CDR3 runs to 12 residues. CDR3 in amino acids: CASSPELPEAFF. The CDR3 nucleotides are TGTGCCAGCAGCCCAGAACTGCCGGAGGCGTTCTTC.

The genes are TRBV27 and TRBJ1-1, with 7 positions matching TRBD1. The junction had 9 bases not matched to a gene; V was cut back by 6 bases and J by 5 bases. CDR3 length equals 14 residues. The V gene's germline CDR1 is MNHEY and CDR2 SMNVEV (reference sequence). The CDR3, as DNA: TGTGCCAGCAGCCGACAGGGTAGGTTGACTGAAGCTTTCTTT. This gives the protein CASSRQGRLTEAFF.

The CDR3 DNA sequence: TGTGCCAGCAGTCATGGAGGGGCGGGCACCGGGGAGCTGTTTTTT. It specifies CASSHGGAGTGELFF. The V gene is TRBV6-5, the J gene TRBJ2-2; possibly TRBD2 for D (6 bases). The CDR3 covers 15 residues. The V and J ends lost 5 bases and 4 bases respectively, with 14 bases between them. Germline assignment: CDR1 MNHEY and CDR2 SVGAGI.

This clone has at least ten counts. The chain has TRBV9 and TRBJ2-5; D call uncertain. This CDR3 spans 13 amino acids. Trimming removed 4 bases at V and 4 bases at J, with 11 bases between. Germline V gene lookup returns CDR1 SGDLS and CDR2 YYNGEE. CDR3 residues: CASSLPPLETQYF. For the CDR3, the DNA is TGTGCCAGCAGCTTACCCCCTCTAGAGACCCAGTACTTC.

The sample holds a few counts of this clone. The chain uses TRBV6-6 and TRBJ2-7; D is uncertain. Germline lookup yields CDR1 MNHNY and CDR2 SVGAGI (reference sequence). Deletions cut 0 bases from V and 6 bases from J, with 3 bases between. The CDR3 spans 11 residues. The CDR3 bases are TGTGCCAGCAGTTACTCGCGCGAGCAGTACTTC. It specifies CASSYSREQYF.

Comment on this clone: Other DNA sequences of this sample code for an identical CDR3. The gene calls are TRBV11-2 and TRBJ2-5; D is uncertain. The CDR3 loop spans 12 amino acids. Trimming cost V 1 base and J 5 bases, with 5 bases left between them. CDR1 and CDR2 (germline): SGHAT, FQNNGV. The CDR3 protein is CASSLGSETQYF. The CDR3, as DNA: TGTGCCAGCAGCTTAGGGTCGGAGACCCAGTACTTC.

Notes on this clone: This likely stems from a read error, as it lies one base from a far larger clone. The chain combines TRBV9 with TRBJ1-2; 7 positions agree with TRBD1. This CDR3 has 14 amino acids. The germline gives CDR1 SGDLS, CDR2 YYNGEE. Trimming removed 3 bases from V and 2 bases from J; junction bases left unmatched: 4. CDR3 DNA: TGTGCCAGCAGCGCCGGGACAGCAAACTATGGCTACACCTTC. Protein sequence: CASSAGTANYGYTF.

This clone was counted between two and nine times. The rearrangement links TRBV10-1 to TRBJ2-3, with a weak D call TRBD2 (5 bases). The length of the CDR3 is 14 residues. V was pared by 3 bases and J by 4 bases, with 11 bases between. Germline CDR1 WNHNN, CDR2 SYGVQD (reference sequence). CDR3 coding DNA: TGCGCCAGCAGTGACGGAGGCATGGCAGATACGCAGTATTTT. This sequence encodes CASSDGGMADTQYF.

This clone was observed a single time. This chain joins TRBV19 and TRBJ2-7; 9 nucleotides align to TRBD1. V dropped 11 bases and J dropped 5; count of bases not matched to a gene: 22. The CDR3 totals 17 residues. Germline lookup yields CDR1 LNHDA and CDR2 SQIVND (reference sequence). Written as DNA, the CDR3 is TGTGCCTCTCAACAGGAAAGGGGACAGGGAATTAACAACGAGCAGTACTTC. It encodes CASQQERGQGINNEQYF.

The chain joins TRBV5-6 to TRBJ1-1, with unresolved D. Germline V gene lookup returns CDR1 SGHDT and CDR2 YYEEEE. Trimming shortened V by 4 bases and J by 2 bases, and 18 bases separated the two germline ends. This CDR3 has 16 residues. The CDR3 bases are TGTGCCAGCAGCCCAACGGGCGGCACAATTAACACTGAAGCTTTCTTT. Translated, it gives CASSPTGGTINTEAFF.

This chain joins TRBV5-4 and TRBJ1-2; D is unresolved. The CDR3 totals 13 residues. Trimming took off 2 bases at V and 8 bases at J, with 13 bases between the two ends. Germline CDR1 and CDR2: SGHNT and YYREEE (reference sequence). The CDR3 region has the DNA TGTGCCAGCAGCTTCGGCGTTATCGGGGGCTACACCTTC. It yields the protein CASSFGVIGGYTF.

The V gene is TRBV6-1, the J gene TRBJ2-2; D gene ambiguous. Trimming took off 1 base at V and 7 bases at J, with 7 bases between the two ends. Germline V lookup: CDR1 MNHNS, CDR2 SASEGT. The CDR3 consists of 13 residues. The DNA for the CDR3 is TGTGCCAGCAGTGAAGTGGTACACGGGGAGCTGTTTTTT. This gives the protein CASSEVVHGELFF.

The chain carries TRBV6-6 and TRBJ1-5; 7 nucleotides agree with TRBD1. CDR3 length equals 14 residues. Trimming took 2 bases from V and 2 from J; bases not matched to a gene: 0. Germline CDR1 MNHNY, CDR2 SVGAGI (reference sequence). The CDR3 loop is CASSYGTGNQPQHF. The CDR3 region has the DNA TGTGCCAGCAGTTACGGGACAGGCAATCAGCCCCAGCATTTT.

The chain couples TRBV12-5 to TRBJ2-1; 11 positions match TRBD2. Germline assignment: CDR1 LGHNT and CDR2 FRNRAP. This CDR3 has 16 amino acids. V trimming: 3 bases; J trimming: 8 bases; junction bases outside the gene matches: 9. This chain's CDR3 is CASGFGPGLAAYEQFF. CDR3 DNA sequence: TGTGCTAGTGGTTTCGGACCGGGACTAGCGGCTTATGAGCAGTTCTTC.

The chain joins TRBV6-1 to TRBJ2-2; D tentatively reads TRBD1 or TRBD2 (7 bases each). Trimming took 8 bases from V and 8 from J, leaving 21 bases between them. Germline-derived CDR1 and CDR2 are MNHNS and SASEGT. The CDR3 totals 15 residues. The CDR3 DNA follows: TGTGCCAGCTCAGGGGGGACTGGCGGGAGTGGGGAGCTGTTTTTT. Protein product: CASSGGTGGSGELFF.

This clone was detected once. CDR3 sequence: CASSLGLGSGLRTDTQYF. As DNA, the CDR3 is TGTGCCAGCAGCTTAGGTCTTGGTAGCGGCCTTCGCACAGATACGCAGTATTTT. The genes are TRBV11-2 and TRBJ2-3; possible D gene TRBD2, 6 bases. Germline loops: CDR1 SGHAT, CDR2 FQNNGV. V was shortened by 1 base and J by 1 base, with 18 bases between the two germline ends. The CDR3 length is 18 residues.

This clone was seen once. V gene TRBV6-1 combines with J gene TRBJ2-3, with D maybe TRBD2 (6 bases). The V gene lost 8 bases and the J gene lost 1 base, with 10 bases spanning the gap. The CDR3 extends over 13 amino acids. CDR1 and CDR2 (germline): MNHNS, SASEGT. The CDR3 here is CASSPGGTDTQYF. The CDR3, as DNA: TGTGCCAGCTCTCCGGGGGGCACAGATACGCAGTATTTT.

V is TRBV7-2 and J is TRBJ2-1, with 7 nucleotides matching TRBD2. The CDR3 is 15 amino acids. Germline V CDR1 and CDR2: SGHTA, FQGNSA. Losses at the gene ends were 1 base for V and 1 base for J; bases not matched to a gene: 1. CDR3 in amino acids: CASSLDGRSYNEQFF. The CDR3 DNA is TGTGCCAGCAGCTTAGACGGGAGGTCCTACAATGAGCAGTTCTTC.

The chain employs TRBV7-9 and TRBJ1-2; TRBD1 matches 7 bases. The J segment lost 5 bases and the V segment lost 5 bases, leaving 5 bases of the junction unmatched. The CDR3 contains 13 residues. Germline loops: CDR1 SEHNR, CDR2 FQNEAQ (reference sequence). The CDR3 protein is CASSPGTEYGYTF. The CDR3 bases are TGTGCCAGCAGCCCGGGGACAGAATATGGCTACACCTTC.

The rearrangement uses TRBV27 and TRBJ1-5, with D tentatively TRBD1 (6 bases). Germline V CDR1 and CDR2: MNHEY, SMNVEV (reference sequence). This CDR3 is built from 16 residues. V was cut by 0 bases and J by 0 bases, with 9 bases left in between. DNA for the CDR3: TGTGCCAGCAGTTTATCCCGGACAGCTAGCAATCAGCCCCAGCATTTT. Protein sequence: CASSLSRTASNQPQHF.

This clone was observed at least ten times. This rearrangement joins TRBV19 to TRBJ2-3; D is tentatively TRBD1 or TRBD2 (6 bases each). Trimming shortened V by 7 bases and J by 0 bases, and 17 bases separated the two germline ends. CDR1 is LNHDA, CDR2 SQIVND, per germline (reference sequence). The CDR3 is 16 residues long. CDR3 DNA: TGTGCCAGTACTTCCCGGAGGGGGGCGAGCACAGATACGCAGTATTTT. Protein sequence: CASTSRRGASTDTQYF.

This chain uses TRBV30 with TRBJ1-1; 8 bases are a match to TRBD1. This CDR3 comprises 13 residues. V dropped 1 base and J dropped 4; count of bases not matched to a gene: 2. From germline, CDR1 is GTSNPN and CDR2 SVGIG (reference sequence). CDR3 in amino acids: CAWSGDRGTEAFF. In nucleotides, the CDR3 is TGTGCCTGGAGTGGTGACAGGGGCACTGAAGCTTTCTTT. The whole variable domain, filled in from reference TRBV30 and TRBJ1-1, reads SQTIHQWPATLVQPVGSPLSLECTVEGTSNPNLYWYRQAAGRGLQLLFYSVGIGQISSEVPQNLSASRPQDRQFILSSKKLLLSDSGFYLCAWSGDRGTEAFFGQGTRLTVV.

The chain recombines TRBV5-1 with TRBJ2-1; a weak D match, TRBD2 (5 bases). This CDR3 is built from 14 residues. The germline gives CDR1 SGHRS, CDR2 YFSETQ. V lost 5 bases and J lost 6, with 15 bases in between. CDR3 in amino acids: CASRPVGERNEQFF. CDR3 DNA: TGCGCCAGCAGACCGGTCGGGGAGCGCAATGAGCAGTTCTTC.

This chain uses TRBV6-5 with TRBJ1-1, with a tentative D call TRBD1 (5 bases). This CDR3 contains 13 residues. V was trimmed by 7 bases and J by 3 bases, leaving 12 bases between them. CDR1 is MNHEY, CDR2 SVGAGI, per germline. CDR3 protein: CASTLKGYTEAFF. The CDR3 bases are TGTGCCAGCACCCTGAAGGGGTACACTGAAGCTTTCTTT.

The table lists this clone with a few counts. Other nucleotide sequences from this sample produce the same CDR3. CDR3 loop: CAWSDRGQPQHF. In nucleotides, the CDR3 is TGTGCCTGGAGTGACCGGGGTCAGCCCCAGCATTTT. The chain couples TRBV30 to TRBJ1-5, with unresolved D. Germline lookup yields CDR1 GTSNPN and CDR2 SVGIG (reference sequence). CDR3 length: 12 residues. The V end lost 1 base, the J end lost 6 bases, and 7 bases lay between the germline ends.

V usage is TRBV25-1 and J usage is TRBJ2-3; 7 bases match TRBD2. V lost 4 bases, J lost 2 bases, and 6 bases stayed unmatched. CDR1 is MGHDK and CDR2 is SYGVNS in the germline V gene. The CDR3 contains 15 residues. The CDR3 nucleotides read TGTGCCAGCAGTGGCCGGGGAGGGATCACAGATACGCAGTATTTT. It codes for CASSGRGGITDTQYF.